This T cell receptor (beta chain) was obtained from a study of vaccination and CD4 T cells after COVID-19. Study findings and constraints: It was found that, in convalescent patients, 304 of 307 vaccine-specific clones were spike mono-reactive.

At the Johns Hopkins FTIC core, DNA taken from cultured CD4+ T cells was sequenced by way of the Oncomine TCR Beta short-read assay. After culture, CD4+ T cells served as the source for genomic DNA extraction. Using its own MiXCR run on the PCR reads, TCRdb lists one record per CDR3 protein. This sample has over 10,000 distinct CDR3 sequences; about 61% occur once, and the top ten carry about 13%. V was pared by 5 bases and J by 3 bases, with 5 bases between. CDR1 is SNHLY and CDR2 is FYNNEI in the germline V gene. The CDR3 sequence is 11 residues long. This clonotype was counted a few times. Its antigen is not identified. Indicated treatment: 10-day PBMC culture with coronavirus spike peptide pools or control peptides (ViraFEST assay). For ViraFEST, peptide pools expanded antigen-specific T cells, after which the TCRs were sequenced.

The rearrangement links TRBV2 to TRBJ2-7; unclear D gene. The TCR was taken from a human donor who had recovered from COVID-19. The sample comprised CD4+ T cells from blood, cultured in vitro. Here the CDR3 reads CASSNNYEQYF. In DNA, the CDR3 is TGTGCCAGCAGTAATAACTACGAGCAGTACTTC.